A selection of T cell receptor beta chains follows, all from one sample in a study of T cell responses to AZD1222 COVID-19 vaccine. Clones were sequenced by immunoSEQ multiplex PCR, and TCRdb holds only the in-frame ones, with some missing. The data hold 150,000 to 200,000 clones, with less than 90% observed a single time. The starting material was peripheral blood, obtained on day 0 of AZD1222 vaccination. The receptors were sampled from an adult in good health. CDR3s include the opening cysteine and the closing phenylalanine or tryptophan. A D gene is named only where the DNA matches it firmly. Clone size is stated in some rows and not others, as once, few, many or a class when expanded.

cdr3_nt cdr3_aa j_call clone_size v_call d_call
TGTGCCAGCAGTTTTGGGGGGGTGGGCAATCAGCCCCAGCATTTT CASSFGGVGNQPQHF TRBJ1-5 NA TRBV28 NA
TGTGCCAGCAGCCTACGGTGGGAGGACACTGAAGCTTTCTTT CASSLRWEDTEAFF TRBJ1-1 NA TRBV9 NA
TGTGCCAGCAGTCAGGCAAACTATGGCTACACCTTC CASSQANYGYTF TRBJ1-2 few TRBV28 NA
TGTGCCAGCTCACCGCAGGGCGCAGATACGCAGTATTTT CASSPQGADTQYF TRBJ2-3 NA TRBV18 NA
TGCGCCAGCAGCCTTCAACCACAGGGGCGGGAAGAGACCCAGTACTTC CASSLQPQGREETQYF TRBJ2-5 NA TRBV5-1 TRBD1
TGTGCCACCAGGGGGCAGACTAATGAAAAACTGTTTTTT CATRGQTNEKLFF TRBJ1-4 NA TRBV15 NA
TGTGCCAGCAGCTTAGGGACTGGGGCCAACGTCCTGACTTTC CASSLGTGANVLTF TRBJ2-6 NA TRBV7-3 NA
TGTGCCAGCAGTTGGGGGGCGCGGGATCAGCCCCAGCATTTT CASSWGARDQPQHF TRBJ1-5 NA TRBV6-6 NA
TGTGCCAGCAGCTTAGTTAGCGGGGCCTATGAGCAGTTCTTC CASSLVSGAYEQFF TRBJ2-1 few TRBV11-2 TRBD2
TGTGCCAGCTCACCTCCTCCGGCGGGAGACATTCAGTACTTC CASSPPPAGDIQYF TRBJ2-4 NA TRBV18 TRBD2
TGTGCCAGCAGTTTAGGAGGGCACTATGGCTACACCTTC CASSLGGHYGYTF TRBJ1-2 NA TRBV28 NA
TGTGCCAGCAGCTTATTTCCAGGGGGTAACACCGGGGAGCTGTTTTTT CASSLFPGGNTGELFF TRBJ2-2 NA TRBV7-3 TRBD1
TGTGCCAGCAGTGAAGCTCTAATGGCCTGGCGGGAGGGCACAGATACGCAGTATTTT CASSEALMAWREGTDTQYF TRBJ2-3 few TRBV2 TRBD2
TGTGCCAGCAACCGGGACAGGGGGCCAGGCTCCTACAATGAGCAGTTCTTC CASNRDRGPGSYNEQFF TRBJ2-1 few TRBV11-2 TRBD1
TGTGCCAGCAGTGGAGGGACAGGGGGCCGGTATGGCTACACCTTC CASSGGTGGRYGYTF TRBJ1-2 NA TRBV2 TRBD1
TGTGCCTGGGCCGTGGGGACCTACGAGCAGTACTTC CAWAVGTYEQYF TRBJ2-7 NA TRBV30 NA
TGTGCCAGCAGCTCTCTTGGGACAGGGGAAACGAACACTGAAGCTTTCTTT CASSSLGTGETNTEAFF TRBJ1-1 NA TRBV5-6 TRBD1
TGTGCCAGCAGTTTTAGCGGACAAGGGACAGATACGCAGTATTTT CASSFSGQGTDTQYF TRBJ2-3 once TRBV28 NA
TGCGCCAGCAGCTTCTCAGCACCCTCTGGAAACACCATATATTTT CASSFSAPSGNTIYF TRBJ1-3 NA TRBV5-1 NA
TGTGCCAGCAGCTTCTCAGTGGGGTCCTACAATGAGCAGTTCTTC CASSFSVGSYNEQFF TRBJ2-1 once TRBV7-2 NA
TGTGCCAGCAAAGGGACTAGCCACCCGCAGTACTTC CASKGTSHPQYF TRBJ2-7 NA TRBV6-5 TRBD2
TGCGCCAGCAGCTCAGCCGACCCCGGGACAGGCTACACCTTC CASSSADPGTGYTF TRBJ1-2 NA TRBV5-1 NA
TGTGCCAGCACCCTGACGCGGGGCAGCGAGCAGTACTTC CASTLTRGSEQYF TRBJ2-7 NA TRBV7-2 NA
TGTGCCTGGACACGGGGAAATGGCTATGGCTACACCTTC CAWTRGNGYGYTF TRBJ1-2 NA TRBV30 NA
TGTGCCAGCAGTTTAGCAAATCAGCCCCAGCATTTT CASSLANQPQHF TRBJ1-5 NA TRBV12-3/TRBV12-4 NA
TGTGCCTGGAGTGCGGTCAATCAGCCCCAGCATTTT CAWSAVNQPQHF TRBJ1-5 NA TRBV30 NA
TGTGCCAGCTCGGGCAGGGAGTCCGCACCCCTCCACTTT CASSGRESAPLHF TRBJ1-6 NA TRBV18 NA
TGTGCCAGCAGTTACGGCGGGAGCGGCACAGATACGCAGTATTTT CASSYGGSGTDTQYF TRBJ2-3 NA TRBV6-5 TRBD2
TGTGCCAGCAGCCGGACAGGGGTGAGCAATCAGCCCCAGCATTTT CASSRTGVSNQPQHF TRBJ1-5 NA TRBV9 TRBD1
TGTGCCAGCAGCCAACAGGGTGGAAGCGAGACCCAGTACTTC CASSQQGGSETQYF TRBJ2-5 NA TRBV3-1/TRBV3-2 NA
TGTGCTAGTGGTTCTGGGACACACACAGATACGCAGTATTTT CASGSGTHTDTQYF TRBJ2-3 NA TRBV12-5 NA
TGTGCCAGCGGGGTGAGCGGGAGATGGGAGACCCAGTACTTC CASGVSGRWETQYF TRBJ2-5 NA TRBV28 TRBD2
TGTGCCAGCAGCAAAAAACCGCCCCCTAACTTC CASSKKPPPNF TRBJ2-4 few TRBV21-1 NA
TGCGCCAGCAGAGCTACTAGCGGGGGGGCGGGTGAGCAGTTCTTC CASRATSGGAGEQFF TRBJ2-1 NA TRBV5-1 TRBD2
TGTGCCACCACCCCCCGGGGGCTAGCGGGGGATACCGGGGAGCTGTTTTTT CATTPRGLAGDTGELFF TRBJ2-2 NA TRBV19 TRBD2
TGTGCCAGCAGTTACCTACAGGGAAACACCATATATTTT CASSYLQGNTIYF TRBJ1-3 NA TRBV6-5 NA
TGTGCCAGCAGCGTAGTGGCTAGCGGGGTACGTAATGAGCAGTTCTTC CASSVVASGVRNEQFF TRBJ2-1 NA TRBV9 TRBD2
TGTGCCAGCAGTCTGAATGAAAAACTGTTTTTT CASSLNEKLFF TRBJ1-4 NA TRBV11-2 NA
TGTGCCAGCAGCCTAGGGGGCATCACTGAAGCTTTCTTT CASSLGGITEAFF TRBJ1-1 NA TRBV11-2 TRBD1
TGTGCCAGCAGCCAATCCCCGACAGTTGTAACGCAGTATTTT CASSQSPTVVTQYF TRBJ2-3 NA TRBV3-1/TRBV3-2 NA
TGTGCCAGCAGTTTGTGGGACGTCCAAGAGACCCAGTACTTC CASSLWDVQETQYF TRBJ2-5 NA TRBV28 NA
TGTGCCAGCAGCTTATTGGGGGGAGTGAACACTGAAGCTTTCTTT CASSLLGGVNTEAFF TRBJ1-1 NA TRBV7-3 NA
TGTGCCAGCACCCCCAGCGGGAGGGACAATGAGCAGTTCTTC CASTPSGRDNEQFF TRBJ2-1 once TRBV6-2/TRBV6-3 TRBD2
TGTGCCAGCAGCCAAGATCCGGGGGGGAACACCATATATTTT CASSQDPGGNTIYF TRBJ1-3 few TRBV3-1/TRBV3-2 NA
TGTGCCAGCAGTTTTGACGGGACTAGCGGGGGGGCCTCTTACAATGAGCAGTTCTTC CASSFDGTSGGASYNEQFF TRBJ2-1 NA TRBV28 TRBD2
TGTGCCTGGAGTGTACCGCCACGGGAGACCCAGTACTTC CAWSVPPRETQYF TRBJ2-5 once TRBV30 NA
TGTGCCACCGGGACAGGGATGAACACCGGGGAGCTGTTTTTT CATGTGMNTGELFF TRBJ2-2 NA TRBV7-9 TRBD1
TGTGCCAGCTCCTTTCGTGGCAGGGATAACTATGGCTACACCTTC CASSFRGRDNYGYTF TRBJ1-2 NA TRBV25-1 NA
TGTGCCAGCAGCCCGGGACGGACCTCTAGTGAGCAGTACTTC CASSPGRTSSEQYF TRBJ2-7 once TRBV5-6 NA
TGTGCCTGGACAGATCCGGGACAGCGGAACTCACCCCTCCACTTT CAWTDPGQRNSPLHF TRBJ1-6 few TRBV30 TRBD1
TGTGCCAGTAGTATCACTTCTGGGGCCAACGTCCTGACTTTC CASSITSGANVLTF TRBJ2-6 few TRBV19 NA
TGTGCCACCAGCCACGACTGGGTCAGCAATCAGCCCCAGCATTTT CATSHDWVSNQPQHF TRBJ1-5 NA TRBV15 NA
TGTGCCAGCAGCTTAGCGGGAGGGGGAATGAACACTGAAGCTTTCTTT CASSLAGGGMNTEAFF TRBJ1-1 NA TRBV7-9 NA
TGTGCCCAGGACGCAGGCACAGATACGCAGTATTTT CAQDAGTDTQYF TRBJ2-3 NA TRBV30 NA
TGCGCCAGCAGCTTGGGGGGGAGTAGCTCCTACAATGAGCAGTTCTTC CASSLGGSSSYNEQFF TRBJ2-1 NA TRBV5-1 NA
TGTGCCAGCCTTAGGGGGGGCGGACAGCCCCAGCATTTT CASLRGGGQPQHF TRBJ1-5 NA TRBV28 NA
TGCGCCAGCAGTGAGTGGGGAGAGAACACTGAAGCTTTCTTT CASSEWGENTEAFF TRBJ1-1 NA TRBV10-2 NA